A single sample is the source of the 17 T cell receptor beta chains below, sequenced in a study of identical twins (TCRdb year 2016). The library was made by 5' RACE. The reads were generated on an Illumina HiSeq 2000. TCRdb reran the public reads through fastp at Q25 and MiXCR, keeping productive beta chains. Each CDR3 protein appears once, grouped with its most common genes and DNA. Recorded for this sample are about 700,000 distinct CDR3 sequences; around 8.3% of them occurred a single time. The top ten constitute approximately 0.89% of the sample. The data also belong to a second study, concerning yellow fever vaccine responses in identical twins.

The material sequenced was PBMCs. All receptors derive from a woman between 18 and 29 years old in good health.

This sequence joins TRBV4-3 and TRBJ2-3; D possibly uses TRBD1 or TRBD2 (5 bases each). Germline-derived CDR1 and CDR2 are LGHNA and YSLEER. V was trimmed by 5 bases and J by 1 base, leaving 13 bases between them. The CDR3 consists of 15 residues. The CDR3 DNA reads TGCGCCAGCAGCGGGGACGCCAGTGGCACAGATACGCAGTATTTT. This encodes CASSGDASGTDTQYF.

The chain links TRBV19 to TRBJ1-2, with D unclear. Germline loops: CDR1 LNHDA, CDR2 SQIVND (reference sequence). The ends were cut back, 3 bases at V and 9 bases at J, with 8 bases in the middle. This CDR3 is 11 amino acids long. The CDR3 DNA sequence: TGTGCCAGTAGTATCGCAGGTCGCTACACCTTC. Translated: CASSIAGRYTF.

V and J are TRBV20-1 and TRBJ2-7, with D unresolved. The CDR3 contains 12 residues. Germline loops: CDR1 DFQATT, CDR2 SNEGSKA (reference sequence). Trimming left V 0 bases short and J 5 bases short, with 8 bases between. The CDR3 sequence: CSARENKHEQYF. The DNA for the CDR3 is TGCAGTGCTAGAGAAAACAAGCACGAGCAGTACTTC.

A few counts support this clonotype. The V gene is TRBV10-1, the J gene TRBJ2-5; D possibly matches TRBD1 or TRBD2 (5 bases each). Germline CDR1 reads WNHNN; CDR2 reads SYGVQD (reference sequence). V was trimmed by 3 bases and J by 1 base, leaving 9 bases between them. CDR3 length equals 14 residues. The DNA for the CDR3 is TGCGCCAGCAGTGATGGGGGACCCCAAGAGACCCAGTACTTC. Translated: CASSDGGPQETQYF.

In this sample, this clonotype turned up many times. V and J are TRBV28 and TRBJ1-5; D is unresolved. The CDR3 is 15 amino acids. Germline V gene data show CDR1 as MDHEN and CDR2 as SYDVKM. The V end lost 4 bases, the J end lost 10 bases, and 20 bases lay between the germline ends. The CDR3 spells CASSSPRQALGPQHF. The CDR3 nucleotides read TGTGCCAGCAGTTCCCCTCGGCAGGCCCTAGGTCCCCAGCATTTT.

In this sample, this clonotype turned up many times. The chain combines TRBV5-1 with TRBJ2-1; D is unclear. V was cut by 4 bases and J by 0 bases, with 8 bases left in between. This CDR3 region has 14 residues. CDR1 is SGHRS, CDR2 YFSETQ, per germline. The CDR3 DNA reads TGCGCCAGCAGCGTGACTGTCTCCTACAATGAGCAGTTCTTC. As protein: CASSVTVSYNEQFF.

The genes are TRBV7-9 and TRBJ1-4; the D is unclear. V was pared by 1 base and J by 1 base, with 1 base between. Germline-derived CDR1 and CDR2 are SEHNR and FQNEAQ (reference sequence). The CDR3 has 13 residues. The CDR3 DNA reads as TGTGCCAGCAGCTTAGTAACTAATGAAAAACTGTTTTTT. Translation gives CASSLVTNEKLFF.

This clonotype was observed a few times. J is TRBJ2-5 and V is TRBV9, with D possibly matching TRBD2 (5 bases). Germline loops: CDR1 SGDLS, CDR2 YYNGEE. CDR3 length: 15 amino acids. Trimming cost V 0 bases and J 1 base, with 10 bases left between them. CDR3 in amino acids: CASSVASSLQETQYF. The CDR3 DNA is TGTGCCAGCAGCGTAGCTTCTAGCCTCCAAGAGACCCAGTACTTC.

This chain uses TRBV20-1 with TRBJ2-2; 15 positions agree with TRBD2. CDR1 and CDR2 (germline): DFQATT, SNEGSKA (reference sequence). The CDR3 is 18 residues long. The trim removed 6 bases at V and 8 bases at J, leaving 16 bases unmatched. The CDR3 sequence is CSAGGLAGGTPLKGELFF. The DNA of the CDR3 is TGCAGTGCGGGGGGACTAGCGGGAGGAACCCCCCTTAAAGGGGAGCTGTTTTTT.

The V and J genes are TRBV6-1 and TRBJ2-5; the match to TRBD2 covers 8 bases. The CDR3 sequence is 16 residues long. V was pared by 8 bases and J by 2 bases, with 13 bases of the junction left unmatched. Looked up from germline, CDR1 is MNHNS and CDR2 is SASEGT. The CDR3 DNA sequence: TGTGCCAGCCCCAACGGGGTAGCGGGGACACAAGAGACCCAGTACTTC. It codes for CASPNGVAGTQETQYF.

This sequence joins TRBV19 and TRBJ2-5; D remains ambiguous. V was shortened by 1 base and J by 5 bases, with 8 bases between the two germline ends. The CDR3 totals 13 residues. Germline loops: CDR1 LNHDA, CDR2 SQIVND (reference sequence). CDR3 nucleotide sequence: TGTGCCAGTAGTATAGCCGGGTTCGAGACCCAGTACTTC. Its translation: CASSIAGFETQYF.

This sequence joins TRBV3-1 and TRBJ2-3; 14 nucleotides match TRBD2. The trim removed 3 bases at V and 6 bases at J, leaving 5 bases unmatched. This CDR3 has 16 residues. Germline CDR1 LGHDT, CDR2 YNNKEL (reference sequence). In nucleotides, the CDR3 is TGTGCCAGCAGCCATAGACTAGCGGGGGGGCCGGATACGCAGTATTTT. Its protein is CASSHRLAGGPDTQYF.

This clonotype came up a few times. This chain links TRBV5-6 with TRBJ2-5; 11 nucleotides agree with TRBD2. Germline V gene sequence: CDR1 SGHDT, CDR2 YYEEEE. V shed 4 bases, J shed 7 bases, and the junction held 9 bases outside the gene matches. CDR3 size: 15 residues. The CDR3 sequence is CASSPNGLAGLTQYF. For the CDR3, the DNA is TGTGCCAGCAGCCCAAACGGACTAGCGGGTTTGACCCAGTACTTC.

This clonotype came up many times. This chain connects TRBV5-5 to TRBJ1-1; TRBD1 might be the D (6 bases). Trimming took 5 bases from V and 1 from J, leaving 12 bases between them. The CDR3 is made up of 14 amino acids. Germline V gives CDR1 SGHKS, CDR2 YYEKEE (reference sequence). CDR3 region: CASSYDRWNTEAFF. CDR3 bases: TGTGCCAGCAGTTACGACAGGTGGAACACTGAAGCTTTCTTT.

This clonotype has only a few counts. A single base separates this from a much larger clone, so it may be a read error. The chain couples TRBV7-9 to TRBJ2-7, with 9 bases aligning to TRBD2. J lost 3 bases, V lost 4 bases, and 4 bases had no gene match. CDR1 SEHNR and CDR2 FQNEAQ come from the germline V gene (reference sequence). This CDR3 comprises 14 residues. CDR3 nucleotide sequence: TGTGCCAGCAGCTCGGGACTAGCAGACTACGAGCAGTACTTC. This sequence encodes CASSSGLADYEQYF.

This clonotype has a count of ten or more. The chain is built from TRBV20-1 and TRBJ2-3; the D gene is possibly TRBD1 (6 bases). This CDR3 is built from 16 residues. Germline CDR1 is DFQATT and CDR2 is SNEGSKA (reference sequence). Trimming cost V 0 bases and J 4 bases, with 17 bases left between them. CDR3 in amino acids: CSARDTQGIVADTQYF. CDR3 DNA: TGCAGTGCTAGAGATACGCAGGGGATAGTGGCAGATACGCAGTATTTT.

This clonotype was seen more than once but under ten times. The V gene is TRBV7-8, the J gene TRBJ2-1; 13 bases are shared with TRBD2. From germline, CDR1 is SGHVS and CDR2 FQNEAQ. With V trimmed by 2 bases and J by 7 bases, 5 bases remained unmatched. CDR3 length equals 16 residues. In nucleotides, the CDR3 is TGTGCCAGCAGCTTAAAGAGGACTAGCGGGAGAAATGAGCAGTTCTTC. The encoded protein is CASSLKRTSGRNEQFF.